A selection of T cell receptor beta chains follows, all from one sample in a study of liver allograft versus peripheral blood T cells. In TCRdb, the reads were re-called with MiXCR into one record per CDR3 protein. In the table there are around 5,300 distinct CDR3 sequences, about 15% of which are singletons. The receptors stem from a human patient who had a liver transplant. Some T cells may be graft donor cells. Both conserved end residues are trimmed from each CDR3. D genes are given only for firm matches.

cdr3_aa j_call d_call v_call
ASSLKRGGLGYEQY TRBJ2-7 TRBD2 TRBV28
ASSPFMSSYEQY TRBJ2-7 NA TRBV7-2
ASSESTGDQPQH TRBJ1-5 TRBD1 TRBV2
ASSIDGQVIPNYGYT TRBJ1-2 NA TRBV19
AWSALRGAGNTIY TRBJ1-3 TRBD1 TRBV30
ASSSQGTGNYGYT TRBJ1-2 TRBD1 TRBV28
ASSYSGTGHYEQY TRBJ2-7 TRBD1 TRBV6-6
ASSLGQGGSYEQY TRBJ2-7 NA TRBV7-2
ASSAWAGEAF TRBJ1-1 NA TRBV6-5
ASSPIKGTGGWGNQPQH TRBJ1-5 TRBD1 TRBV16
ASSPGIFRYGYT TRBJ1-2 NA TRBV27
ASSRGGSQY TRBJ2-7 TRBD2 TRBV27
ASRGRQGYEQY TRBJ2-7 NA TRBV19
ASSLSGRREKLF TRBJ1-4 NA TRBV12-3/TRBV12-4
ASKATGGFYNEQF TRBJ2-1 TRBD1 TRBV28
AISRSGGNTDTQY TRBJ2-3 TRBD2 TRBV10-3
ASATGTHTSITYEQY TRBJ2-7 NA TRBV12-5
SVYGTGELTNEKLF TRBJ1-4 TRBD1 TRBV29-1
ASSLVWDSSYEQY TRBJ2-7 TRBD1 TRBV11-2
ASSFDYNEQF TRBJ2-1 NA TRBV7-2
AISESLWGSGANVLT TRBJ2-6 NA TRBV10-3
ASSIGDRGNQPQH TRBJ1-5 TRBD1 TRBV19
ASSYYRLAGEQF TRBJ2-1 TRBD2 TRBV6-5
SVIEAGLQETQY TRBJ2-5 NA TRBV20-1
SATSQGAAF TRBJ1-1 NA TRBV20-1
ASSPRGIGQTQY TRBJ2-5 NA TRBV18